What follows are 30 T cell receptor beta chains derived from one specimen sequenced in a study of early T cells in non-severe SARS-CoV-2 infection (dated by TCRdb to about 2021). Receptor libraries were prepared by 5' RACE. For sequencing, a NextSeq 500 was employed. The public sequencing data were trimmed at Q25 with fastp and processed into clonotypes with MiXCR by TCRdb, which kept only in-frame beta chains. Merged by CDR3 protein, the rows form single entries marked with the most common genes and DNA. This sample holds about 61,000 distinct CDR3 sequences; about 9.9% were observed only once. 1.2% of the sample is taken by the ten largest. Sequenced material: whole blood. The receptor set was obtained from an adult who was a healthcare worker with PCR-confirmed SARS-CoV-2 infection or an uninfected control (not recorded which).

This clonotype has ten or more counts. This chain links TRBV7-3 with TRBJ2-6; 7 bases are a match to TRBD1. The CDR3 runs to 18 residues. The trim removed 5 bases at V and 0 bases at J, leaving 10 bases unmatched. CDR1 is SGHTA and CDR2 is FQGTGA in the germline V gene. This chain's CDR3 is CASSANRQGVSGANVLTF. The CDR3 nucleotides are TGTGCCAGCAGCGCAAATCGACAGGGTGTCTCTGGGGCCAACGTCCTGACTTTC. Full variable domain (remainder filled in from reference TRBV7-3 and TRBJ2-6): GAGVSQTPSNKVTEKGKYVELRCDPISGHTALYWYRQSLGQGPEFLIYFQGTGAADDSGLPNDRFFAVRPEGSVSTLKIQRTERGDSAVYLCASSANRQGVSGANVLTFGAGSRLTVL.

This rearrangement joins TRBV7-2 to TRBJ1-5; no definite D call. The V and J ends lost 2 bases and 4 bases respectively, with 9 bases between them. The germline V gene encodes CDR1 SGHTA and CDR2 FQGNSA. CDR3 size: 14 residues. The CDR3 DNA reads as TGTGCCAGCAGCTTAACTACCTGGAATCAGCCCCAGCATTTT. Protein: CASSLTTWNQPQHF.

Ten or more counts support this clonotype. The chain uses TRBV6-1 and TRBJ1-6, with TRBD1 matching 7 bases. Germline assignment: CDR1 MNHNS and CDR2 SASEGT. Germline trimming cut 5 bases from V and 8 bases from J; bases unmatched to any gene: 9. The CDR3 is 15 amino acids. CDR3 protein: CASSLKTGWHSPLHF. Written as DNA, the CDR3 is TGTGCCAGCAGTTTGAAGACAGGGTGGCATTCACCCCTCCACTTT.

This clonotype was seen a few times. The J gene is TRBJ1-2, the V gene TRBV14, with 7 positions matching TRBD1. The V segment lost 3 bases and the J segment 4 bases; nucleotides outside the gene matches: 2. The germline gives CDR1 SGHDN, CDR2 FVKESK. The CDR3 has 13 residues. The CDR3 here is CASSQRDSYGYTF. The CDR3 DNA reads as TGTGCCAGCAGCCAGAGGGACAGCTATGGCTACACCTTC.

The sample holds a few counts of this clonotype. The chain links TRBV7-3 to TRBJ1-6; D may be TRBD1 (6 bases). CDR3 size: 15 residues. V was trimmed by 5 bases and J by 7 bases, leaving 15 bases between them. Germline CDR1 is SGHTA and CDR2 is FQGTGA. The CDR3, as DNA: TGTGCCAGCAGCCCATCGGACAGTGCAAATTCACCCCTCCACTTT. Translated: CASSPSDSANSPLHF.

As concerns this clonotype: At one end the junction does not follow the germline gene, possibly because of a read error. This chain connects TRBV9 to TRBJ2-1; 12 bases line up with TRBD2. Germline V gives CDR1 SGDLS, CDR2 YYNGEE. CDR3 length: 16 amino acids. This CDR3 reads CASSPSTSGGRAEQSF. In DNA form, the CDR3 reads TGTGCCAGCAGCCCCTCGACTAGCGGGGGCCGCGCTGAGCAGTCCTTC.

The chain has TRBV3-1 and TRBJ2-1, with 8 nucleotides matching TRBD2. The CDR3 runs to 16 residues. V lost 3 bases to trimming and J lost 7 bases; unmatched junction nucleotides: 11. In germline, CDR1 is LGHDT, CDR2 YNNKEL (reference sequence). The CDR3, as DNA: TGTGCCAGCAGCCAGTTGGATCGGGGGGGCCTGAATGAGCAGTTCTTC. Encoded protein: CASSQLDRGGLNEQFF.

This clonotype was detected only a few times. V usage is TRBV20-1 and J usage is TRBJ2-3; TRBD1 aligns across 9 bases. V lost 1 base and J lost 7; bases outside the gene matches: 9. Germline-derived CDR1 and CDR2 are DFQATT and SNEGSKA (reference sequence). This CDR3 is 15 amino acids long. DNA for the CDR3: TGCAGTGCTAGAGCGGACAGGGGTCCCCTATATACGCAGTATTTT. This codes for CSARADRGPLYTQYF.

The chain joins TRBV10-1 to TRBJ2-7; 9 positions match TRBD1. The V segment lost 8 bases and the J segment 6 bases; nucleotides outside the gene matches: 8. Germline V lookup: CDR1 WNHNN, CDR2 SYGVQD (reference sequence). This CDR3 has 13 residues. The CDR3 loop is CASLGTGLVEQYV. CDR3 coding DNA: TGCGCCAGCCTAGGGACAGGGCTTGTCGAGCAGTACGTC.

This clonotype appeared many times. The V gene is TRBV12-3 or TRBV12-4, the J gene TRBJ2-1, with D possibly being TRBD1 (5 bases). Trimming took off 4 bases at V and 13 bases at J, with 17 bases between the two ends. This CDR3 spans 13 amino acids. The CDR3 sequence is CASSSPPGPIQFF. As DNA, the CDR3 is TGTGCCAGCAGTTCCCCGCCAGGGCCTATTCAGTTCTTC.

This sequence joins TRBV6-5 and TRBJ1-1; TRBD1 matches at 9 bases. This CDR3 region has 15 residues. CDR1 and CDR2 from the germline V gene are MNHEY and SVGAGI. V lost 6 bases to trimming and J lost 3 bases; unmatched junction nucleotides: 8. CDR3 sequence (DNA): TGTGCCAGCAGCAGAGATGACAGGGGGGACACTGAAGCTTTCTTT. Its translation: CASSRDDRGDTEAFF.

This clonotype has more than one count but fewer than ten. The rearrangement joins TRBV20-1 to TRBJ1-5; 7 positions match TRBD1. Germline CDR1 is DFQATT and CDR2 is SNEGSKA (reference sequence). With 4 bases clipped from V and 5 bases from J, the junction kept 8 bases outside the gene matches. The CDR3 length is 14 residues. CDR3 sequence reads: CSATRGTPDQPQHF. The CDR3 DNA reads TGCAGTGCTACCAGGGGGACTCCAGATCAGCCCCAGCATTTT.

The rearrangement links TRBV3-1 to TRBJ1-2, with D tentatively TRBD1 (5 bases). Per the germline V gene, CDR1 is LGHDT and CDR2 is YNNKEL (reference sequence). V was trimmed by 0 bases and J by 2 bases, leaving 10 bases between them. This CDR3 has 15 residues. Written as DNA, the CDR3 is TGTGCCAGCAGCCAAGATAGGGGCCGAAACTATGGCTACACCTTC. Translation: CASSQDRGRNYGYTF.

This clonotype was detected ten times or more. The chain's CDR3 is CASSPGSALMNTEAFF. The CDR3 DNA follows: TGTGCCAGCAGCCCCGGCTCGGCCCTCATGAACACTGAAGCTTTCTTT. The chain combines TRBV7-3 with TRBJ1-1; D call uncertain. V was pared by 5 bases and J by 0 bases, with 16 bases between. The CDR3 length is 16 residues. The germline V gene has CDR1 SGHTA and CDR2 FQGTGA.

The V and J genes are TRBV7-2 and TRBJ1-5, with no clear D. Germline assignment: CDR1 SGHTA and CDR2 FQGNSA. Trimming left V 3 bases short and J 3 bases short, with 3 bases between. The CDR3 contains 12 residues. CDR3 in DNA: TGTGCCAGCAGCTTGTTCAATCAGCCCCAGCATTTT. It translates to CASSLFNQPQHF. The variable domain in full, completed from reference TRBV7-2 and TRBJ1-5, reads GAGVSQSPSNKVTEKGKDVELRCDPISGHTALYWYRQSLGQGLEFLIYFQGNSAPDKSGLPSDRFSAERTGGSVSTLTIQRTQQEDSAVYLCASSLFNQPQHFGDGTRLSIL.

In its sample, this clonotype was seen a few times. V usage is TRBV29-1 and J usage is TRBJ1-1, with 7 bases fitting TRBD1. From germline, CDR1 is SQVTM and CDR2 ANQGSEA. The CDR3 runs to 14 residues. Here the CDR3 DNA reads TGCAGTGCAGTAGAGGGGGCGAGGAACACTGAAGCTTTCTTT. Translated, it gives CSAVEGARNTEAFF.

The V call is TRBV25-1, the J call TRBJ2-3; tentative D call: TRBD1 (6 bases). Trimming left V 4 bases short and J 5 bases short, with 19 bases between. Germline V gives CDR1 MGHDK, CDR2 SYGVNS. The CDR3 is 16 residues long. The CDR3 loop reads CASSVPQGSGVDTQYF. Written as DNA, the CDR3 is TGTGCCAGCAGTGTTCCTCAGGGGTCTGGGGTAGATACGCAGTATTTT.

In this sample, this clonotype turned up a few times. This rearrangement joins TRBV15 to TRBJ2-2, with D possibly being TRBD1 (5 bases). V was cut by 1 base and J by 3 bases, with 6 bases left in between. The CDR3 sequence is 14 residues long. Germline-derived CDR1 and CDR2 are LNHNV and YYDKDF (reference sequence). The CDR3 loop is CATSRVRDTGELFF. The DNA of the CDR3 is TGTGCCACCAGCAGAGTCAGGGACACCGGGGAGCTGTTTTTT.

The chain couples TRBV5-1 to TRBJ2-1; 7 nucleotides match TRBD1. The CDR3 is 16 amino acids. The germline CDR1 and CDR2 sequences are SGHRS and YFSETQ. With V trimmed by 0 bases and J by 0 bases, 3 bases remained unmatched. CDR3 nucleotides: TGCGCCAGCAGCTTGGAGGGACAGAGCTCCTACAATGAGCAGTTCTTC. This gives the protein CASSLEGQSSYNEQFF. Looking up the rest from reference TRBV5-1 and TRBJ2-1 gives the full variable domain: KAGVTQTPRYLIKTRGQQVTLSCSPISGHRSVSWYQQTPGQGLQFLFEYFSETQRNKGNFPGRFSGRQFSNSRSEMNVSTLELGDSALYLCASSLEGQSSYNEQFFGPGTRLTVL.

This clonotype was picked up a small number of times. The gene calls are TRBV20-1 and TRBJ2-7; D not resolved. CDR1 and CDR2 from the germline V gene are DFQATT and SNEGSKA (reference sequence). The CDR3 totals 12 residues. Trimming removed 1 base at V and 4 bases at J, with 8 bases between. The CDR3 DNA follows: TGCAGTGCTAGAGGTAACGGATACGAGCAGTACGTC. Its translation: CSARGNGYEQYV.

This clonotype was observed many times. The chain joins TRBV7-3 to TRBJ1-1; 9 bases are shared with TRBD1. CDR1 and CDR2 (germline): SGHTA, FQGTGA. This CDR3 has 14 residues. Trimming cost V 5 bases and J 4 bases; bases outside gene matches: 5. The CDR3 is CASSPNRGLTEAFF. CDR3 DNA: TGTGCCAGCAGCCCTAACAGGGGGCTCACTGAAGCTTTCTTT. The complete variable domain, with remaining parts taken from reference TRBV7-3 and TRBJ1-1, reads GAGVSQTPSNKVTEKGKYVELRCDPISGHTALYWYRQSLGQGPEFLIYFQGTGAADDSGLPNDRFFAVRPEGSVSTLKIQRTERGDSAVYLCASSPNRGLTEAFFGQGTRLTVV.

This chain links TRBV3-1 with TRBJ2-1; 13 bases line up with TRBD2. The CDR3 length is 21 residues. The V and J ends lost 0 bases and 0 bases, in that order; junction bases with no gene match: 11. Germline assignment: CDR1 LGHDT and CDR2 YNNKEL (reference sequence). This CDR3 reads CASSQEILAGGPVSSYNEQFF. The CDR3 DNA sequence: TGTGCCAGCAGCCAAGAGATACTAGCGGGGGGGCCCGTGAGCTCCTACAATGAGCAGTTCTTC.

The genes are TRBV7-9 and TRBJ1-1; D ambiguous. V was pared by 5 bases and J by 2 bases, with 9 bases between. The V gene's germline CDR1 is SEHNR and CDR2 FQNEAQ (reference sequence). The CDR3 runs 13 residues. The CDR3 DNA reads TGTGCCAGCAGCCCCAGCGTTAACACTGAAGCTTTCTTT. Translated: CASSPSVNTEAFF.

CDR3 bases: TGCGCCAGCAGCCCGACTGGTTCGGCGGGGCGGACAGATACGCAGTATTTT. It specifies CASSPTGSAGRTDTQYF. The chain employs TRBV5-1 and TRBJ2-3, with D perhaps TRBD2 (6 bases). This CDR3 contains 17 residues. CDR1 SGHRS and CDR2 YFSETQ come from the germline V gene. Trimming left V 4 bases short and J 3 bases short, with 21 bases between. Together with reference TRBV5-1 and TRBJ2-3, the CDR3 gives the full variable domain: KAGVTQTPRYLIKTRGQQVTLSCSPISGHRSVSWYQQTPGQGLQFLFEYFSETQRNKGNFPGRFSGRQFSNSRSEMNVSTLELGDSALYLCASSPTGSAGRTDTQYFGPGTRLTVL.

This clonotype was recorded at least ten times. The CDR3 DNA follows: TGTGCCAGCAGTCTCCTCGGGTCTGGCAATCAGCCCCAGCATTTT. Translated: CASSLLGSGNQPQHF. This chain links TRBV6-1 with TRBJ1-5; unclear D gene. The CDR3 runs to 15 residues. V lost 5 bases and J 2 bases, leaving 13 bases between the germline ends. Germline V gene sequence: CDR1 MNHNS, CDR2 SASEGT.

This clonotype was picked up a small number of times. The chain combines TRBV5-1 with TRBJ2-3; no clear D. Trimming left V 1 base short and J 5 bases short, with 8 bases between. Germline V gene sequence: CDR1 SGHRS, CDR2 YFSETQ. The CDR3 totals 13 residues. The CDR3 DNA is TGCGCCAGCAGCTTGTTCTCCAGAGATACGCAGTATTTT. Its protein product is CASSLFSRDTQYF.

The chain employs TRBV5-5 and TRBJ1-5, with D possibly being TRBD1 (5 bases). Trimming took off 3 bases at V and 7 bases at J, with 11 bases between the two ends. The CDR3 sequence is 13 residues long. Germline CDR1 and CDR2: SGHKS and YYEKEE (reference sequence). In DNA, the CDR3 is TGTGCCAGCAGCTCGGGACTGACACAGCCCCAGCATTTT. It codes for CASSSGLTQPQHF.

On this clonotype itself: Germline and junction disagree at one end, which may indicate a read error. The rearrangement uses TRBV5-5 and TRBJ1-2; possibly TRBD1 for D (6 bases). Germline V gene sequence: CDR1 SGHKS, CDR2 YYEKEE (reference sequence). The CDR3 extends over 13 amino acids. CDR3: CASSLGGDYDYTF. The DNA for the CDR3 is TGTGCCAGCAGCTTAGGGGGAGACTATGACTACACCTTC.

In its sample, this clonotype was seen a few times. The chain recombines TRBV4-1 with TRBJ2-3; 14 nucleotides align to TRBD2. The CDR3 has 16 amino acids. Germline assignment: CDR1 MGHRA and CDR2 YSYEKL. Unmatched junction bases numbered 2, after V lost 1 base and J lost 5 bases. As DNA, the CDR3 is TGCGCCAGCAGCCAAGCGGGACTAGCGGGGGAAGATACGCAGTATTTT. This translates into CASSQAGLAGEDTQYF.

This clonotype was picked up many times. The J gene is TRBJ2-5, the V gene TRBV5-4; possibly TRBD2 for D (6 bases). The germline V and J ends were trimmed by 4 bases and 6 bases, with 22 bases remaining between them. Germline V CDR1 and CDR2: SGHNT, YYREEE (reference sequence). CDR3 length: 16 amino acids. Here the CDR3 DNA reads TGTGCCAGCAGCCAACGGTCATCGGGGGTTGGGAAGACCCAGTACTTC. This translates into CASSQRSSGVGKTQYF.